What follows are 16 T cell receptor beta chains derived from one specimen sequenced in a study of blood T cell repertoires in COVID-19. Produced via immunoSEQ multiplex PCR; TCRdb's table is partial and in-frame only. This table holds under 100,000 clones, roughly four fifths found once. Sequenced: peripheral blood. The receptors shown here come from a woman older than 75 with active or convalescent COVID-19.

The chain employs TRBV19 and TRBJ1-2; 9 bases map to TRBD1. The CDR3 consists of 13 residues. Germline trimming cut 4 bases from V and 8 bases from J; bases unmatched to any gene: 5. The germline V gene encodes CDR1 LNHDA and CDR2 SQIVND (reference sequence). The CDR3 DNA reads as TGTGCCAGTAGTACCGGGACAGGGAACGGCTACACCTTC. Encoded protein: CASSTGTGNGYTF.

The CDR3 loop is CASSFHRGAKNIQYF. The CDR3 DNA reads TGTGCCAGCAGCTTTCACAGGGGAGCCAAAAACATTCAGTACTTC. V usage is TRBV11-1 and J usage is TRBJ2-4, with 7 bases matching TRBD1. V dropped 3 bases and J dropped 0; count of bases not matched to a gene: 2. Looked up from germline, CDR1 is SGHAT and CDR2 is FQDESV (reference sequence). There are 15 residues in the CDR3.

The chain employs TRBV13 and TRBJ1-2; no definite D call. The V gene's germline CDR1 is PRHDT and CDR2 FYEKMQ (reference sequence). The V end lost 0 bases, the J end lost 3 bases, and 14 bases lay between the germline ends. The CDR3 extends over 16 amino acids. CDR3 nucleotides: TGTGCCAGCAGCTTAGGAACCGGGTCATCCGACTATGGCTACACCTTC. Protein sequence: CASSLGTGSSDYGYTF.

The chain is built from TRBV9 and TRBJ2-1; D possibly corresponds to TRBD2 (6 bases). V shed 2 bases and J shed 8 bases, with 11 bases lying between them. Germline V gene lookup returns CDR1 SGDLS and CDR2 YYNGEE. The length of the CDR3 is 13 residues. The CDR3 DNA reads TGTGCCAGCAGCGTCGGGGGTGGCGATGAGCAGTTCTTC. This sequence encodes CASSVGGGDEQFF.

This sequence joins TRBV19 and TRBJ2-1; 14 bases fit TRBD2. Germline CDR1 reads LNHDA; CDR2 reads SQIVND (reference sequence). There are 16 residues in the CDR3. The trim removed 4 bases at V and 7 bases at J, leaving 6 bases unmatched. The CDR3 spells CASSKSRLAGGNEQFF. CDR3 sequence (DNA): TGTGCCAGTAGTAAGAGCCGACTAGCGGGGGGGAATGAGCAGTTCTTC.

The V gene is TRBV27, the J gene TRBJ2-7; D perhaps matches TRBD1 (5 bases). Between the trimmed V and J ends, which lost 4 bases and 3 bases, there was a span of 16 bases. Germline V gene data show CDR1 as MNHEY and CDR2 as SMNVEV (reference sequence). The CDR3 has 15 residues. As DNA, the CDR3 is TGTGCCAGCAGTTCCCCAACAGAAGGGGTCTACGAGCAGTACTTC. The encoded protein is CASSSPTEGVYEQYF.

This chain joins TRBV4-3 and TRBJ2-1; D uncertain. The CDR3 is 15 amino acids. CDR1 is LGHNA, CDR2 YSLEER, per germline. V was trimmed by 1 base and J by 2 bases, leaving 9 bases between them. DNA for the CDR3: TGCGCCAGCAGCCAAGGTGCGTCTACCTACAATGAGCAGTTCTTC. This sequence encodes CASSQGASTYNEQFF.

This chain joins TRBV5-1 and TRBJ2-2, with 7 bases lining up with TRBD1. CDR3 size: 15 residues. Germline CDR1 reads SGHRS; CDR2 reads YFSETQ. The V segment lost 4 bases and the J segment 1 base; nucleotides outside the gene matches: 4. Here the CDR3 DNA reads TGCGCCAGCAGCCAAAGGACAGGGAACACCGGGGAGCTGTTTTTT. Its protein product is CASSQRTGNTGELFF.

This clone was observed a few times. The chain joins TRBV4-2 to TRBJ1-3; no clear D gene. V was cut by 0 bases and J by 0 bases, with 6 bases left in between. Germline CDR1 LGHNA, CDR2 YNFKEQ. CDR3 length: 15 residues. CDR3 in amino acids: CASSQDLFSGNTIYF. The DNA of the CDR3 is TGTGCCAGCAGCCAAGACCTCTTCTCTGGAAACACCATATATTTT.

This clone has only a few counts. This chain uses TRBV11-3 with TRBJ2-7; TRBD1 matches 11 bases. The junction had 10 bases not matched to a gene; V was cut back by 1 base and J by 5 bases. Germline V gene sequence: CDR1 SGHNT, CDR2 YENEEA. This CDR3 comprises 17 residues. The CDR3 loop is CASSLGVTAGQGDEQYF. The CDR3 DNA is TGTGCCAGCAGCTTAGGAGTAACTGCGGGACAGGGGGACGAGCAGTACTTC.

In this sample, this clone turned up a few times. This chain uses TRBV7-9 with TRBJ1-6, with D uncertain. The germline V gene has CDR1 SEHNR and CDR2 FQNEAQ (reference sequence). V was shortened by 1 base and J by 6 bases, with 13 bases between the two germline ends. The CDR3 consists of 16 residues. The CDR3 spells CASSLETGGGNSPLHF. In DNA form, the CDR3 reads TGTGCCAGCAGCTTAGAGACTGGAGGCGGTAATTCACCCCTCCACTTT.

There are a few counts of this clone. This chain's CDR3 is CASSSRDRGYQETQYF. Here the CDR3 DNA reads TGTGCCAGCAGCTCCCGGGACAGGGGGTACCAAGAGACCCAGTACTTC. This sequence joins TRBV7-8 and TRBJ2-5, with TRBD1 matching over 11 bases. J lost 0 bases, V lost 4 bases, and 4 bases had no gene match. Germline CDR1 SGHVS, CDR2 FQNEAQ. CDR3 size: 16 residues. The full variable domain, rest sourced from reference TRBV7-8 and TRBJ2-5, is GAGVSQSPRYKVAKRGQDVALRCDPISGHVSLFWYQQALGQGPEFLTYFQNEAQLDKSGLPSDRFFAERPEGSVSTLKIQRTQQEDSAVYLCASSSRDRGYQETQYFGPGTRLLVL.

This rearrangement joins TRBV5-6 to TRBJ2-2, with a possible D match to TRBD1 (5 bases). CDR1 and CDR2 (germline): SGHDT, YYEEEE. V lost 1 base to trimming and J lost 6 bases, with 10 bases between them. The CDR3 runs 14 residues. CDR3 sequence reads: CASSLTGDPGELFF. CDR3 bases: TGTGCCAGCAGCTTGACAGGTGATCCCGGGGAGCTGTTTTTT.

The chain recombines TRBV24-1 with TRBJ2-1; D ambiguous. Between the trimmed V and J ends, which lost 8 bases and 1 base, there was a span of 8 bases. CDR1 and CDR2 (germline): KGHDR, SFDVKD. This CDR3 is built from 13 residues. The CDR3 region has the DNA TGTGCCACCACGGCGGATTCCTACAATGAGCAGTTCTTC. Amino acid sequence: CATTADSYNEQFF.

The chain employs TRBV5-1 and TRBJ2-7; no clear D. V gave up 3 bases and J gave up 0 bases, with 10 bases separating them. This CDR3 contains 14 residues. Germline V gene sequence: CDR1 SGHRS, CDR2 YFSETQ. CDR3 in DNA: TGCGCCAGCAGCTCTACTATAAACTCCTACGAGCAGTACTTC. This sequence encodes CASSSTINSYEQYF. The whole variable domain, filled in from reference TRBV5-1 and TRBJ2-7, reads KAGVTQTPRYLIKTRGQQVTLSCSPISGHRSVSWYQQTPGQGLQFLFEYFSETQRNKGNFPGRFSGRQFSNSRSEMNVSTLELGDSALYLCASSSTINSYEQYFGPGTRLTVT.

This clone turned up a few times. The chain uses TRBV19 and TRBJ2-5, with 11 bases matching TRBD2. The germline V gene encodes CDR1 LNHDA and CDR2 SQIVND (reference sequence). There are 18 residues in the CDR3. Losses at the gene ends were 4 bases for V and 3 bases for J; bases not matched to a gene: 13. For the CDR3, the DNA is TGTGCCAGTAGTAGGGCATTAGCGGGGGGGCCGTTGGAAGAGACCCAGTACTTC. It specifies CASSRALAGGPLEETQYF.